What follows are 26 T cell receptor beta chains derived from one specimen sequenced in a study of T-cell memory formation after mild COVID-19. MiXCR, applied by TCRdb to the 5' RACE reads, yields one record per CDR3 protein. The sample includes some 110,000 distinct CDR3 sequences, over 10% seen only once; the top ten take under 30%. Input material: PBMCs or a T cell subset sorted from them (not recorded which). These receptors all come from an adult woman who had mild COVID-19 (a few samples of this study predate the infection). Cell type and time point are not known.

This clonotype has just a few counts. As DNA, the CDR3 is TGTGCCAGCAGTTTTACCGGACTAGCGGGAGATACGCAGTATTTT. This encodes CASSFTGLAGDTQYF. The chain carries TRBV27 and TRBJ2-3; 11 positions agree with TRBD2. V lost 3 bases, J lost 5 bases, and 4 bases stayed unmatched. The germline V gene has CDR1 MNHEY and CDR2 SMNVEV (reference sequence). The CDR3 extends over 15 amino acids.

In this sample, this clonotype turned up a few times. The chain employs TRBV6-2 or TRBV6-3 and TRBJ2-1; no definite D call. This CDR3 contains 13 residues. Germline CDR1 reads MNHEY; CDR2 reads SVGEGT. The V gene lost 2 bases and the J gene lost 6 bases, with 8 bases spanning the gap. The CDR3 reads CASSYLLSNEQFF. The CDR3 nucleotides read TGTGCCAGCAGTTACCTTCTTAGCAATGAGCAGTTCTTC.

The CDR3 reads CSVEWRGGYEQYF. The CDR3 region has the DNA TGCAGCGTTGAATGGCGGGGTGGATACGAGCAGTACTTC. This chain links TRBV29-1 with TRBJ2-7, with D possibly being TRBD2 (6 bases). Trimming took 2 bases from V and 4 from J, leaving 12 bases between them. Germline V gives CDR1 SQVTM, CDR2 ANQGSEA. The CDR3 is 13 amino acids.

The rearrangement uses TRBV7-9 and TRBJ2-7; perhaps TRBD1 as D (5 bases). The CDR3 length is 12 residues. Between the trimmed V and J ends, which lost 9 bases and 1 base, there was a span of 10 bases. The germline CDR1 and CDR2 sequences are SEHNR and FQNEAQ (reference sequence). The CDR3 here is CASKGQSYEQYF. In DNA form, the CDR3 reads TGTGCCAGTAAGGGGCAGTCCTACGAGCAGTACTTC.

CDR3 nucleotide sequence: TGTGCCAGCAGTTTATCAGGGGGGACCCTCTCCTCAGGGGAGCAGTACTTC. This codes for CASSLSGGTLSSGEQYF. This chain connects TRBV27 to TRBJ2-7; D might be TRBD1 or TRBD2, each matching 6 bases. From germline, CDR1 is MNHEY and CDR2 SMNVEV (reference sequence). The ends were cut back, 0 bases at V and 7 bases at J, with 22 bases in the middle. This CDR3 region has 17 residues.

The chain is built from TRBV30 and TRBJ1-1, with TRBD1 matching 12 bases. The V gene's germline CDR1 is GTSNPN and CDR2 SVGIG (reference sequence). This CDR3 region has 18 residues. Unmatched junction bases numbered 15, after V lost 2 bases and J lost 5 bases. CDR3 coding DNA: TGTGCCTGGAGTCACCTTAGACCGGGACAGGGGGCGCGAACTGAAGCTTTCTTT. It codes for CAWSHLRPGQGARTEAFF.

The chain has TRBV12-3 or TRBV12-4 and TRBJ1-1, with D possibly TRBD1 on 6 matching bases. The V gene lost 8 bases and the J gene lost 1 base, with 11 bases spanning the gap. The CDR3 runs to 13 residues. CDR3 loop: CASGMTGNTEAFF. The CDR3 nucleotides are TGTGCCAGCGGGATGACAGGGAACACTGAAGCTTTCTTT.

This clonotype has ten or more counts. This chain uses TRBV20-1 with TRBJ2-7; 8 bases line up with TRBD2. With V trimmed by 0 bases and J by 3 bases, 7 bases remained unmatched. Germline V gene lookup returns CDR1 DFQATT and CDR2 SNEGSKA (reference sequence). This CDR3 region has 15 residues. The DNA for the CDR3 is TGCAGTGCTAGAGATCGGGTAGCGGGACTCTACGAGCAGTACTTC. This translates into CSARDRVAGLYEQYF.

In this sample, this clonotype turned up a few times. This chain connects TRBV5-1 to TRBJ1-1; D possibly corresponds to TRBD1 (5 bases). This CDR3 contains 14 residues. Germline V CDR1 and CDR2: SGHRS, YFSETQ. V dropped 4 bases and J dropped 0 bases, with 10 bases sitting between them. The CDR3 region is CASSDGTVNTEAFF. CDR3 sequence (DNA): TGCGCCAGCAGCGACGGGACGGTGAACACTGAAGCTTTCTTT.

This clonotype was observed a few times. The chain carries TRBV28 and TRBJ2-1; D remains unclear. The CDR3 is 13 residues long. The germline V gene has CDR1 MDHEN and CDR2 SYDVKM. Trimming took off 3 bases at V and 5 bases at J, with 8 bases between the two ends. The CDR3: CASSFRVNNEQFF. CDR3 sequence (DNA): TGTGCCAGCAGTTTTAGGGTAAACAATGAGCAGTTCTTC.

This clonotype was seen repeatedly, ten times or more. The rearrangement uses TRBV30 and TRBJ2-1; D not certain. Deletions cut 0 bases from V and 0 bases from J, with 6 bases between. Germline V gene data show CDR1 as GTSNPN and CDR2 as SVGIG (reference sequence). The CDR3 totals 14 residues. CDR3 DNA sequence: TGTGCCTGGAGTGTCCTTAGCTCCTACAATGAGCAGTTCTTC. Its translation: CAWSVLSSYNEQFF.

J is TRBJ2-7 and V is TRBV7-9; D may be TRBD1 (5 bases). V was cut by 1 base and J by 3 bases, with 31 bases left in between. From germline, CDR1 is SEHNR and CDR2 FQNEAQ (reference sequence). The CDR3 consists of 21 residues. The CDR3 DNA is TGTGCCAGCAGCTTAGAGGGGCGCGGTGGACAATTTGTACAACGTCTCTACGAGCAGTACTTC. Translating it yields CASSLEGRGGQFVQRLYEQYF.

This clonotype occurred a few times. The rearrangement uses TRBV20-1 and TRBJ1-2; D is perhaps TRBD1 (6 bases). Germline V gene lookup returns CDR1 DFQATT and CDR2 SNEGSKA (reference sequence). Trimming stripped 5 bases from V and 4 bases from J, with 11 bases between. The CDR3 extends over 12 amino acids. The CDR3 DNA reads as TGCAGTGCTCGTCCGACAGGCTATGGCTACACCTTC. This sequence encodes CSARPTGYGYTF.

This clonotype was detected many times. This chain joins TRBV6-4 and TRBJ2-2; 8 positions match TRBD2. This CDR3 comprises 15 residues. With 9 bases clipped from V and 3 bases from J, the junction kept 9 bases outside the gene matches. Germline values: CDR1 MRHNA, CDR2 SNTAGT. The CDR3 reads CASKERESDTGELFF. The CDR3 DNA reads TGTGCCAGTAAAGAGCGGGAGAGTGACACCGGGGAGCTGTTTTTT.

The rearrangement joins TRBV9 to TRBJ2-7; unclear D gene. This CDR3 region has 13 residues. Germline V gives CDR1 SGDLS, CDR2 YYNGEE. With 4 bases removed from V and 5 bases from J, the gap between germline ends came to 13 bases. The DNA for the CDR3 is TGTGCCAGCAGCCCAGAGGCCCCTAACGAGCAGTACTTC. This sequence encodes CASSPEAPNEQYF.

This sequence joins TRBV12-3 or TRBV12-4 and TRBJ1-1; D ambiguous. CDR3 length: 11 amino acids. V lost 7 bases, J lost 4 bases, and 7 bases lay in between. CDR3 residues: CASTSSTEAFF. The CDR3 DNA sequence: TGTGCCAGCACCTCGAGCACTGAAGCTTTCTTT.

In this sample, this clonotype turned up a few times. The genes are TRBV11-2 and TRBJ2-7, with D unclear. Trimming took 7 bases from V and 7 from J, leaving 14 bases between them. The CDR3 contains 12 residues. The germline V gene encodes CDR1 SGHAT and CDR2 FQNNGV. The CDR3 reads CASTLSSFEQYF. The DNA of the CDR3 is TGTGCCAGCACCCTAAGCAGCTTTGAGCAGTACTTC.

This clonotype has ten or more counts. This sequence joins TRBV29-1 and TRBJ2-1; 9 nucleotides align to TRBD2. With 3 bases clipped from V and 1 base from J, the junction kept 13 bases outside the gene matches. The germline gives CDR1 SQVTM, CDR2 ANQGSEA. The CDR3 runs to 18 residues. Here the CDR3 DNA reads TGCAGCGTTGACGACCCCGTCGTAGCGGGAGATTCCTACAATGAGCAGTTCTTC. Protein product: CSVDDPVVAGDSYNEQFF.

The V and J genes are TRBV5-6 and TRBJ2-3; TRBD1 agrees at 9 bases. The CDR3 spans 19 residues. V shed 1 base, J shed 6 bases, and the junction held 18 bases outside the gene matches. Germline CDR1 is SGHDT and CDR2 is YYEEEE. CDR3 amino acids: CASSLYGDMDRGGGDTQYF. In nucleotides, the CDR3 is TGTGCCAGCAGCTTGTATGGCGATATGGACAGGGGCGGTGGGGATACGCAGTATTTT.

The table lists this clonotype with a few counts. The chain links TRBV12-3 or TRBV12-4 to TRBJ1-5, with D possibly being TRBD1 (5 bases). The CDR3 sequence is 16 residues long. The V gene lost 4 bases and the J gene lost 2 bases, with 15 bases spanning the gap. The DNA of the CDR3 is TGTGCCAGCAGTTGGCAGGGAGGCGGAGGCAATCAGCCCCAGCATTTT. Translation: CASSWQGGGGNQPQHF.

The sample holds a few counts of this clonotype. J is TRBJ1-1 and V is TRBV4-3, with D unresolved. CDR3 length: 16 amino acids. Germline V gives CDR1 LGHNA, CDR2 YSLEER. With 1 base removed from V and 5 bases from J, the gap between germline ends came to 17 bases. The CDR3 DNA sequence: TGCGCCAGCAGCCAAGCGTACGGGGTGCGGTGGACTGAAGCTTTCTTT. Residues: CASSQAYGVRWTEAFF.

This clonotype was counted between two and nine times. This chain uses TRBV4-1 with TRBJ1-5, with D possibly being TRBD1 (6 bases). The CDR3 sequence is 15 residues long. CDR1 MGHRA and CDR2 YSYEKL come from the germline V gene. V lost 2 bases to trimming and J lost 3 bases, with 11 bases between them. This chain's CDR3 is CASSQIQGSNQPQHF. The DNA of the CDR3 is TGCGCCAGCAGCCAAATACAGGGATCCAATCAGCCCCAGCATTTT.

This clonotype was counted many times. The chain links TRBV7-8 to TRBJ2-5; 9 nucleotides agree with TRBD1. CDR1 is SGHVS and CDR2 is FQNEAQ in the germline V gene. Unmatched junction bases numbered 16, after V lost 6 bases and J lost 2 bases. The CDR3 has 18 residues. CDR3 loop: CASSLPPGGTGIQETQYF. The CDR3 region has the DNA TGTGCCAGCAGTCTTCCCCCAGGAGGGACAGGGATACAAGAGACCCAGTACTTC.

The chain uses TRBV20-1 and TRBJ2-7, with no clear D. The V end lost 3 bases, the J end lost 3 bases, and 6 bases lay between the germline ends. The CDR3 sequence is 11 residues long. The germline gives CDR1 DFQATT, CDR2 SNEGSKA (reference sequence). CDR3 in amino acids: CSASDFYEQYF. In DNA form, the CDR3 reads TGCAGTGCTAGTGACTTCTACGAGCAGTACTTC.

V and J are TRBV3-1 and TRBJ2-1; D is perhaps TRBD2 (6 bases). Germline CDR1 and CDR2: LGHDT and YNNKEL (reference sequence). Trimming pared 4 bases from V and 8 bases from J, leaving 9 bases between. The CDR3 contains 12 residues. This CDR3 is CASSRPGDEQFF. Here the CDR3 DNA reads TGTGCCAGCAGCCGGCCGGGGGATGAGCAGTTCTTC.

The gene calls are TRBV27 and TRBJ2-5; 11 bases line up with TRBD1. Unmatched junction bases numbered 5, after V lost 6 bases and J lost 5 bases. Germline CDR1 and CDR2: MNHEY and SMNVEV (reference sequence). This CDR3 has 14 residues. The CDR3 DNA reads TGTGCCAGCAGCTGGGACAGGGGGGGCGAGACCCAGTACTTC. It translates to CASSWDRGGETQYF.